Presented here are 9 T cell receptor beta chains from one specimen sequenced in a study of T-cell reconstitution after alpha-beta-depleted transplantation in children. Preparing the TCRbeta library involved the use of unique molecular identifiers. Using its own MiXCR run on the PCR reads, TCRdb lists one record per CDR3 protein. The data show about 830,000 distinct CDR3 sequences, 16% seen once. The sequencing here drew on PBMCs, mostly from graft donor cells, taken 360 days after TCRalphabeta/CD19-depleted stem cell transplant. The receptors come from a male patient between 10 and 17 years old who had a stem cell transplant for acute lymphoblastic leukemia, so the T cells may come from the graft donor.

Only a few counts were recorded for this clonotype. DNA for the CDR3: TGCGCCAGCAGCAGCCCCGGGGGACCAGCGGATACGCAGTATTTT. This gives the protein CASSSPGGPADTQYF. The chain joins TRBV5-1 to TRBJ2-3; D might be TRBD2 (6 bases). Germline assignment: CDR1 SGHRS and CDR2 YFSETQ. V dropped 4 bases and J dropped 6 bases, with 18 bases sitting between them. The CDR3 runs 15 residues.

This clonotype turned up a few times. This chain joins TRBV12-5 and TRBJ2-1; the match to TRBD1 covers 8 bases. There are 14 residues in the CDR3. The V gene's germline CDR1 is LGHNT and CDR2 FRNRAP. The trim removed 7 bases at V and 8 bases at J, leaving 10 bases unmatched. As DNA, the CDR3 is TGTGCTAGTGTGACAGGGGAAGGATTCGATGAGCAGTTCTTC. Its translation is CASVTGEGFDEQFF.

The V gene is TRBV5-1, the J gene TRBJ2-1; TRBD2 matches 8 bases. J gave up 0 bases and V 5 bases, and 10 bases lay outside the gene matches. The CDR3 runs 17 residues. CDR1 and CDR2 (germline): SGHRS, YFSETQ. Here the CDR3 reads CASRFPPGGDSYNEQFF. CDR3 nucleotide sequence: TGCGCCAGCAGATTCCCCCCCGGGGGGGACTCCTACAATGAGCAGTTCTTC. Full variable domain (remainder filled in from reference TRBV5-1 and TRBJ2-1): KAGVTQTPRYLIKTRGQQVTLSCSPISGHRSVSWYQQTPGQGLQFLFEYFSETQRNKGNFPGRFSGRQFSNSRSEMNVSTLELGDSALYLCASRFPPGGDSYNEQFFGPGTRLTVL.

The rearrangement links TRBV29-1 to TRBJ1-1; D gene ambiguous. CDR1 and CDR2 from the germline V gene are SQVTM and ANQGSEA. This CDR3 is built from 11 residues. V lost 5 bases and J lost 11, with 15 bases in between. This chain's CDR3 is CSVSTDRRAFF. CDR3 nucleotide sequence: TGCAGCGTTAGCACGGACCGGCGGGCTTTCTTT.

This chain uses TRBV2 with TRBJ2-1, with D unclear. Germline CDR1 reads SNHLY; CDR2 reads FYNNEI. The germline V and J ends were trimmed by 3 bases and 10 bases, with 13 bases remaining between them. The CDR3 has 13 residues. The CDR3 loop is CASSDRPDGEQFF. The CDR3 DNA reads TGTGCCAGCAGTGACAGACCCGATGGGGAGCAGTTCTTC.

The chain joins TRBV27 to TRBJ2-3; no clear D gene. The CDR3 sequence is 16 residues long. V was pared by 2 bases and J by 3 bases, with 15 bases between. Per germline, CDR1 MNHEY and CDR2 SMNVEV (reference sequence). CDR3 in amino acids: CASSLLGLVGTDTQYF. DNA for the CDR3: TGTGCCAGCAGTTTACTGGGCCTGGTAGGGACAGATACGCAGTATTTT.

V gene TRBV12-3 or TRBV12-4 combines with J gene TRBJ2-5; 8 bases line up with TRBD2. J lost 2 bases, V lost 11 bases, and 13 bases had no gene match. The CDR3 is made up of 15 amino acids. This chain's CDR3 is CAERPGSGGQETQYF. The CDR3 DNA reads as TGTGCCGAGCGACCTGGAAGCGGGGGACAAGAGACCCAGTACTTC.

The chain joins TRBV20-1 to TRBJ2-2; the D is unclear. This CDR3 has 13 amino acids. From germline, CDR1 is DFQATT and CDR2 SNEGSKA (reference sequence). Trimming left V 3 bases short and J 1 base short, with 6 bases between. This chain's CDR3 is CSARKGNTGELFF. In DNA form, the CDR3 reads TGCAGTGCTAGGAAGGGGAACACCGGGGAGCTGTTTTTT.

This clonotype turned up a few times. This chain uses TRBV4-2 with TRBJ2-7, with D uncertain. The germline V and J ends were trimmed by 0 bases and 1 base, with 13 bases remaining between them. CDR3 length: 16 amino acids. Looked up from germline, CDR1 is LGHNA and CDR2 is YNFKEQ. The CDR3 is CASSQDRTSFSYEQYF. DNA of the CDR3: TGTGCCAGCAGCCAAGATAGGACCTCTTTTTCCTACGAGCAGTACTTC.